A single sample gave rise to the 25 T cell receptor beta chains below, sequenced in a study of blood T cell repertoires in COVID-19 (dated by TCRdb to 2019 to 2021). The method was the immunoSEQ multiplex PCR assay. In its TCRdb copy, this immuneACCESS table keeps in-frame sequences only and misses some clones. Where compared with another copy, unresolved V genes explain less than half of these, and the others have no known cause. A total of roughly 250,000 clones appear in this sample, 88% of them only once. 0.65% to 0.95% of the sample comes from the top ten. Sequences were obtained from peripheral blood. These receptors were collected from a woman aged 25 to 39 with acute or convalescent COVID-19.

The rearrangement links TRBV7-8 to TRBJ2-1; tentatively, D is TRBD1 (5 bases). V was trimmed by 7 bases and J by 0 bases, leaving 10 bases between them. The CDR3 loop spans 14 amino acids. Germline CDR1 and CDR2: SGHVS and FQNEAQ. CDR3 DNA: TGTGCCAGCAACCAGGGTCGCTCCTACAATGAGCAGTTCTTC. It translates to CASNQGRSYNEQFF.

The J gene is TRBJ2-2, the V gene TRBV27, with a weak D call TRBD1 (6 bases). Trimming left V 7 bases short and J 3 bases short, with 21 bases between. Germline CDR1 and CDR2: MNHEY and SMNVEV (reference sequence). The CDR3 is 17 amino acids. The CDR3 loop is CASTLRWQGRHTGELFF. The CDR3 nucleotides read TGTGCCAGCACCCTCAGGTGGCAGGGGAGACACACCGGGGAGCTGTTTTTT.

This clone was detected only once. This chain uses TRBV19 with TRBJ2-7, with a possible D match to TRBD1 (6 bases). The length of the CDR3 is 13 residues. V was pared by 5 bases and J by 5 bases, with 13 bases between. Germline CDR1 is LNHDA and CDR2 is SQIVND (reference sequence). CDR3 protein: CASSARGFNEQYF. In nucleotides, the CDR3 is TGTGCCAGTAGTGCCAGGGGTTTCAACGAGCAGTACTTC.

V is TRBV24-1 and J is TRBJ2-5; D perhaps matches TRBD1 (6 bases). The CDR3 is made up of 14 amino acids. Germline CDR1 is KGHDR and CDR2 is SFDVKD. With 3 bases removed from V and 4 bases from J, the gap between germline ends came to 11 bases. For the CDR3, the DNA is TGTGCCACCAGTGATCCGGACAGTACAGAGACCCAGTACTTC. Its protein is CATSDPDSTETQYF.

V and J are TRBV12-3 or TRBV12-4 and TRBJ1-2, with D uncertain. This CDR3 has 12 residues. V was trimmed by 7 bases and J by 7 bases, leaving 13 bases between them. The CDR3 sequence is CASTPDEAGYTF. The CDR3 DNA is TGTGCCAGCACCCCCGACGAGGCTGGCTACACCTTC.

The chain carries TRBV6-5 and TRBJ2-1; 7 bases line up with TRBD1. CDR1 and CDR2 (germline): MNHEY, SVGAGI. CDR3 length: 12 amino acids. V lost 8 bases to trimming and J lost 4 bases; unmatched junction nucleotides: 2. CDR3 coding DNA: TGTGCCAGCCGGGGACAGTACAATGAGCAGTTCTTC. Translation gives CASRGQYNEQFF.

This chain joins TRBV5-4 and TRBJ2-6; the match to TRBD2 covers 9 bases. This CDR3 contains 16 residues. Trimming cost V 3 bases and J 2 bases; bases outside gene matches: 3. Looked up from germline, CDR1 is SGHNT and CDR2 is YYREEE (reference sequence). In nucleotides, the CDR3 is TGTGCCAGCAGCTGGGCTAGCGGGACTGGGGCCAACGTCCTGACTTTC. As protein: CASSWASGTGANVLTF.

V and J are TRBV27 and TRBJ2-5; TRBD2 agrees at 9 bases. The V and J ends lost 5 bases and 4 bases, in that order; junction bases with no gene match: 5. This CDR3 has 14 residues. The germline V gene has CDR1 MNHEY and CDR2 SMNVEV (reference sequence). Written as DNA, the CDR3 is TGTGCCAGCAGTACAGGACTAGCGCTAGAGACCCAGTACTTC. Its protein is CASSTGLALETQYF.

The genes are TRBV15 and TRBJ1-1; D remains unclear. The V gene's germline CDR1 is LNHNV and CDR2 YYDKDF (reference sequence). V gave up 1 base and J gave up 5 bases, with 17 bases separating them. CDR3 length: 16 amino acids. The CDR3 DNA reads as TGTGCCACCAGCAGAGCGATAGGGCGGGTGGATACTGAAGCTTTCTTT. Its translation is CATSRAIGRVDTEAFF. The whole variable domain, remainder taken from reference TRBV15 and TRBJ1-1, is DAMVIQNPRYQVTQFGKPVTLSCSQTLNHNVMYWYQQKSSQAPKLLFHYYDKDFNNEADTPDNFQSRRPNTSFCFLDIRSPGLGDTAMYLCATSRAIGRVDTEAFFGQGTRLTVV.

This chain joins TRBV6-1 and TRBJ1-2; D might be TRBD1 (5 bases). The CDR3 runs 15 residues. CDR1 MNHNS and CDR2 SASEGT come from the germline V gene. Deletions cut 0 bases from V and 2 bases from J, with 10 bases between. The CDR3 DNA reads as TGTGCCAGCAGTGAAGCGGTTGGGGGGAACTATGGCTACACCTTC. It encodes CASSEAVGGNYGYTF.

Here the CDR3 reads CASSEYRGANSPLHF. CDR3 sequence (DNA): TGTGCCAGCAGTGAATATCGGGGGGCTAATTCACCCCTCCACTTT. The chain is built from TRBV25-1 and TRBJ1-6, with a tentative D call TRBD1 (6 bases). Trimming cost V 0 bases and J 6 bases, with 9 bases left between them. This CDR3 region has 15 residues. Per the germline V gene, CDR1 is MGHDK and CDR2 is SYGVNS.

The CDR3 reads CSVPLATGAEAFF. CDR3 DNA: TGCAGCGTTCCCTTGGCGACAGGGGCTGAAGCTTTCTTT. The chain employs TRBV29-1 and TRBJ1-1; TRBD1 aligns across 8 bases. The CDR3 has 13 amino acids. V trimming: 5 bases; J trimming: 6 bases; junction bases outside the gene matches: 8. CDR1 is SQVTM, CDR2 ANQGSEA, per germline.

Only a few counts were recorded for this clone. CDR3 DNA sequence: TGCAGCGTTGAAGGTCAGGGGGCGACTGAAGCTTTCTTT. This gives the protein CSVEGQGATEAFF. The rearrangement uses TRBV29-1 and TRBJ1-1; 8 bases line up with TRBD1. The CDR3 length is 13 residues. V lost 1 base and J lost 5; bases outside the gene matches: 3. The germline gives CDR1 SQVTM, CDR2 ANQGSEA.

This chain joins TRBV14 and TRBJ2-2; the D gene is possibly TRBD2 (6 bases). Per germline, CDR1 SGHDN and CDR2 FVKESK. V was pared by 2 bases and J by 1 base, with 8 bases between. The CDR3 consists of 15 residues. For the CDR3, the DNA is TGTGCCAGCAGCCAATATAGCGGGAACACCGGGGAGCTGTTTTTT. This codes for CASSQYSGNTGELFF. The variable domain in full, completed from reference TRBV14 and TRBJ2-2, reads EAGVTQFPSHSVIEKGQTVTLRCDPISGHDNLYWYRRVMGKEIKFLLHFVKESKQDESGMPNNRFLAERTGGTYSTLKVQPAELEDSGVYFCASSQYSGNTGELFFGEGSRLTVL.

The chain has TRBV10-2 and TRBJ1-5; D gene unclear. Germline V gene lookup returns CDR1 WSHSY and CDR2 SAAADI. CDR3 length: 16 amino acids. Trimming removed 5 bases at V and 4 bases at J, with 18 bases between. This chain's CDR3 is CASSRGLRGSNQPQHF. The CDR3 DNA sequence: TGCGCCAGCAGTAGAGGACTCCGGGGTTCAAATCAGCCCCAGCATTTT.

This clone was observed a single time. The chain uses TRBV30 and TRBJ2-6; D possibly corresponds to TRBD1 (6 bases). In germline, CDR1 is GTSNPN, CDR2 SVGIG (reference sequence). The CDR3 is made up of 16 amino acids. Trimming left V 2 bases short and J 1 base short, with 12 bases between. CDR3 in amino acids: CAWSSLRGSGANVLTF. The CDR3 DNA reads TGTGCCTGGAGTTCGCTCAGGGGTTCTGGGGCCAACGTCCTGACTTTC.

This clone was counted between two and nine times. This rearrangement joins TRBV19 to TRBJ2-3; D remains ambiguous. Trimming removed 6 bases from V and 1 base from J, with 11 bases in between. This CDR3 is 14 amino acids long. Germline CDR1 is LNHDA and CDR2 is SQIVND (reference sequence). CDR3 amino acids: CASRVDLGTDTQYF. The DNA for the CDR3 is TGTGCCAGTAGGGTAGACCTAGGCACAGATACGCAGTATTTT.

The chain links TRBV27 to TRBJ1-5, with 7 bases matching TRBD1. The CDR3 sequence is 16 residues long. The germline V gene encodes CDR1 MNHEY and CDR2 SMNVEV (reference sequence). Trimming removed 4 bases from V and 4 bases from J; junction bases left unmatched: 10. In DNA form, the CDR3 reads TGTGCCAGCAGTTCGACGACAGGGTGGTATAATCAGCCCCAGCATTTT. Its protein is CASSSTTGWYNQPQHF.

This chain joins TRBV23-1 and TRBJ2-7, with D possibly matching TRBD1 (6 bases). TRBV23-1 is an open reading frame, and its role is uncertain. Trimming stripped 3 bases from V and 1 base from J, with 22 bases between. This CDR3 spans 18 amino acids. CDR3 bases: TGCGCCAGCAGTCAGCTCCGGGACACTCCAGTTTTATCCTACGAGCAGTACTTC. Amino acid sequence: CASSQLRDTPVLSYEQYF.

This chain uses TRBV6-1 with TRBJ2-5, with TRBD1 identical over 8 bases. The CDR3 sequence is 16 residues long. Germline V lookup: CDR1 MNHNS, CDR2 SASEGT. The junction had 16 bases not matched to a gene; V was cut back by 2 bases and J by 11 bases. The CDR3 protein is CASSEFGGAGGGLQYF. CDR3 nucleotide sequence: TGTGCCAGCAGTGAATTTGGAGGGGCAGGGGGCGGTTTACAGTACTTC.

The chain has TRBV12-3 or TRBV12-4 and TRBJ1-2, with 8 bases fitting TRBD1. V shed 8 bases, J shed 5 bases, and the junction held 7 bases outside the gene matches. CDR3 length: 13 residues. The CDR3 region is CASAQGARYGYTF. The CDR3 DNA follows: TGTGCCAGCGCTCAGGGGGCAAGGTATGGCTACACCTTC.

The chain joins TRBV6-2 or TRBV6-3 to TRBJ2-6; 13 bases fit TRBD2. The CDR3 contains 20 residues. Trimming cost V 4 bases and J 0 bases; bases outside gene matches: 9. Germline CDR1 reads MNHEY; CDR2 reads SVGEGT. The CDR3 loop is CASSFGLAGVETSGANVLTF. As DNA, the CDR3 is TGTGCCAGCAGTTTCGGACTAGCGGGAGTAGAGACCTCTGGGGCCAACGTCCTGACTTTC.

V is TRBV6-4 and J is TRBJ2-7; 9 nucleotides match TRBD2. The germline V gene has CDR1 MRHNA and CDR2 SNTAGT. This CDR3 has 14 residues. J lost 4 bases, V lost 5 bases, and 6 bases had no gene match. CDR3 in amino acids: CASSPAGGTYEQYF. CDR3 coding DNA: TGTGCCAGCAGTCCAGCGGGAGGAACATACGAGCAGTACTTC.

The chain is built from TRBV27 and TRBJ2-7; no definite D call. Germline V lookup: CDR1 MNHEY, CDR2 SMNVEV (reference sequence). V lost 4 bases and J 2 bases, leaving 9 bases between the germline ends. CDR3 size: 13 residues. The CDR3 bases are TGTGCCAGCAGTTCTACGGTTGCCTACGAGCAGTACTTC. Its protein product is CASSSTVAYEQYF.

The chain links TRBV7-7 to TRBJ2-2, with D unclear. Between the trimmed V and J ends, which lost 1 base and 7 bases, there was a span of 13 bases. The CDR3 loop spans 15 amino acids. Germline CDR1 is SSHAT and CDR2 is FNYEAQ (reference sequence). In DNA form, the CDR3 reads TGTGCCAGCAGCTTAGGGCTAGGTCATGGCGGGGAGCTGTTTTTT. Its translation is CASSLGLGHGGELFF.